These 25 T cell receptor beta chains came from one sample sequenced in a study of breast tumors, draining lymph nodes, adjacent tissues. Breast cancer patients provided tissue from their axillary draining lymph nodes. TCRdb processed the multiplex PCR reads anew with MiXCR; each CDR3 protein has one entry. Among 190,000 or so distinct CDR3 sequences listed, approximately 31% were seen once. Sequenced: axillary lymph node tissue. The receptor source for this set is a female donor with breast cancer. Some clones in this sample may be carry-over from other donors' samples.

The chain is built from TRBV2 and TRBJ2-1; D perhaps matches TRBD1 (6 bases). CDR1 and CDR2 from the germline V gene are SNHLY and FYNNEI. The CDR3 is made up of 11 amino acids. The ends were cut back, 8 bases at V and 9 bases at J, with 11 bases in the middle. CDR3 in DNA: TGTGCCAGCGGGGCAGGGGCTGAGCAGTTCTTC. It encodes CASGAGAEQFF.

In its sample, this clonotype was seen many times. CDR3 sequence: CASSREGGFIGELFF. The DNA of the CDR3 is TGTGCCAGCAGCCGAGAGGGGGGTTTCATCGGGGAGCTGTTTTTT. V usage is TRBV3-1 and J usage is TRBJ2-2; D possibly uses TRBD1 or TRBD2 (6 bases each). V lost 4 bases and J 7 bases, leaving 16 bases between the germline ends. CDR1 and CDR2 from the germline V gene are LGHDT and YNNKEL (reference sequence). This CDR3 is 15 amino acids long. The full variable domain, with the rest looked up from reference TRBV3-1 and TRBJ2-2, is DTAVSQTPKYLVTQMGNDKSIKCEQNLGHDTMYWYKQDSKKFLKIMFSYNNKELIINETVPNRFSPKSPDKAHLNLHINSLELGDSAVYFCASSREGGFIGELFFGEGSRLTVL.

This clonotype was detected a few times. The chain couples TRBV6-5 to TRBJ2-5; TRBD2 is a possible D gene (7 bases). This CDR3 has 13 amino acids. Germline loops: CDR1 MNHEY, CDR2 SVGAGI. V was shortened by 5 bases and J by 10 bases, with 17 bases between the two germline ends. The CDR3 here is CASSHLRGGLQYF. The CDR3, as DNA: TGTGCCAGCAGTCACCTCAGGGGAGGGCTCCAGTACTTC.

This CDR3 is CASRRLAGGTGSNQPQHF. DNA of the CDR3: TGTGCCAGCAGAAGACTAGCGGGGGGGACAGGGAGCAATCAGCCCCAGCATTTT. This chain joins TRBV2 and TRBJ1-5; the match to TRBD1 covers 9 bases. Germline CDR1 and CDR2: SNHLY and FYNNEI. The CDR3 spans 18 residues. Trimming removed 6 bases from V and 1 base from J; junction bases left unmatched: 13.

In this sample, this clonotype turned up a few times. A much larger clone sits a single nucleotide away, making a read error possible. The chain is built from TRBV11-2 and TRBJ2-5, with D perhaps assigned TRBD1 or TRBD2 (5 bases each). V shed 5 bases and J shed 8 bases, with 18 bases lying between them. CDR3 length equals 14 residues. Germline CDR1 SGHAT, CDR2 FQNNGV. CDR3 protein: CASSPLNGALTQYF. In DNA, the CDR3 is TGTGCCAGCAGCCCCCTCAACGGGGCTTTAACCCAGTACTTC.

The chain links TRBV15 to TRBJ2-7; possibly TRBD1 for D (6 bases). The CDR3 has 17 amino acids. The germline V gene encodes CDR1 LNHNV and CDR2 YYDKDF (reference sequence). The V gene lost 3 bases and the J gene lost 0 bases, with 18 bases spanning the gap. The CDR3: CATSSAPNRVGSYEQYF. Written as DNA, the CDR3 is TGTGCCACCAGCAGTGCTCCAAACAGGGTGGGCTCCTACGAGCAGTACTTC. The full variable domain, with the rest looked up from reference TRBV15 and TRBJ2-7, is DAMVIQNPRYQVTQFGKPVTLSCSQTLNHNVMYWYQQKSSQAPKLLFHYYDKDFNNEADTPDNFQSRRPNTSFCFLDIRSPGLGDTAMYLCATSSAPNRVGSYEQYFGPGTRLTVT.

This clonotype was counted ten times or more. This chain links TRBV7-8 with TRBJ2-1; D uncertain. CDR3 size: 11 residues. V was shortened by 3 bases and J by 9 bases, with 6 bases between the two germline ends. The germline CDR1 and CDR2 sequences are SGHVS and FQNEAQ. The CDR3 coding sequence is TGTGCCAGCAGCTTGACTGGTGAGCAGTTCTTC. This codes for CASSLTGEQFF.

Regarding this clonotype: Its ends do not fully match the called genes, so a read error is possible. The gene calls are TRBV7-9 and TRBJ2-7; D not resolved. The J call may be faulty, since TRBJ2-1 better matches the DNA end. This CDR3 is 12 amino acids long. Germline-derived CDR1 and CDR2 are SEHNR and FQNEAQ (reference sequence). CDR3 sequence (DNA): TGTGCCAGCGGCTTTGTAGGGTTCGAGCAGTTCTTC. This sequence encodes CASGFVGFEQFF.

This rearrangement joins TRBV7-2 to TRBJ2-3, with D perhaps matching TRBD2 (6 bases). The CDR3 is 11 amino acids. Germline assignment: CDR1 SGHTA and CDR2 FQGNSA. CDR3 protein: CASGSTDTQYF. The DNA for the CDR3 is TGTGCTAGCGGAAGCACAGATACGCAGTATTTT.

The J gene is TRBJ2-1, the V gene TRBV29-1; 7 bases are shared with TRBD2. Germline V gene sequence: CDR1 SQVTM, CDR2 ANQGSEA. This CDR3 is built from 13 residues. V gave up 7 bases and J gave up 3 bases; unmatched junction bases: 6. CDR3 region: CSAKRGFYNEQFF. The CDR3 bases are TGCAGCGCCAAGCGGGGATTCTACAATGAGCAGTTCTTC.

This clonotype has a count of ten or more. This rearrangement joins TRBV12-3 or TRBV12-4 to TRBJ2-5; D is possibly TRBD2 (5 bases). This CDR3 is built from 17 residues. V dropped 3 bases and J dropped 5 bases, with 22 bases sitting between them. Here the CDR3 reads CASSFRRTHLELETQYF. The CDR3, as DNA: TGTGCCAGCAGTTTCCGCAGGACTCACCTCGAGTTGGAGACCCAGTACTTC.

The V and J genes are TRBV29-1 and TRBJ2-5; 12 bases are shared with TRBD2. V gave up 3 bases and J gave up 5 bases; unmatched junction bases: 16. Germline V gene sequence: CDR1 SQVTM, CDR2 ANQGSEA. The CDR3 has 18 residues. This CDR3 is CSVEIYETSGGGGETQYF. The CDR3 bases are TGCAGCGTTGAGATCTACGAGACTAGCGGGGGAGGGGGGGAGACCCAGTACTTC.

The chain carries TRBV6-2 or TRBV6-3 and TRBJ2-1, with 9 bases matching TRBD2. The germline V gene encodes CDR1 MNHEY and CDR2 SVGEGT. The J segment lost 6 bases and the V segment lost 7 bases, leaving 13 bases of the junction unmatched. The length of the CDR3 is 16 residues. CDR3 loop: CASKKASGTRGNEQFF. In DNA, the CDR3 is TGTGCCAGCAAAAAGGCTAGCGGGACGCGGGGCAATGAGCAGTTCTTC.

Notes on this clonotype: A single base separates this from a much larger clone, so it may be a read error. J is TRBJ2-2 and V is TRBV11-2; 9 bases match TRBD2. Germline V gene sequence: CDR1 SGHAT, CDR2 FQNNGV. J was trimmed by 4 bases and V by 6 bases; bases with no gene match: 9. There are 16 residues in the CDR3. The CDR3: CASSDRAGGPTGELFF. In nucleotides, the CDR3 is TGTGCCAGCAGTGATCGGGCGGGGGGGCCCACCGGGGAGCTGTTTTTT.

A remark on this clonotype: A much larger clone is a single base away; this may be a read error. This chain joins TRBV30 and TRBJ2-5; TRBD2 is a possible D gene (6 bases). V was pared by 5 bases and J by 7 bases, with 23 bases between. Germline CDR1 GTSNPN, CDR2 SVGIG (reference sequence). The CDR3 has 15 residues. CDR3: CAWVRRAPSLGTQYF. Here the CDR3 DNA reads TGTGCCTGGGTCAGGAGGGCCCCTTCCCTGGGGACCCAGTACTTC.

As concerns this clonotype: One base away lies a much larger clone, so this may be a sequencing read error. This rearrangement joins TRBV24-1 to TRBJ1-2; D is possibly TRBD1 (6 bases). Germline values: CDR1 KGHDR, CDR2 SFDVKD. Trimming shortened V by 6 bases and J by 1 base, and 17 bases separated the two germline ends. This CDR3 comprises 16 residues. The CDR3 here is CATSPHAGEGNYGYTF. In DNA form, the CDR3 reads TGTGCCACCAGTCCCCACGCAGGGGAGGGTAACTATGGCTACACCTTC.

This clonotype was picked up many times. The chain employs TRBV7-9 and TRBJ2-5, with D maybe TRBD1 (6 bases). Germline CDR1 and CDR2: SEHNR and FQNEAQ (reference sequence). The ends were cut back, 5 bases at V and 2 bases at J, with 15 bases in the middle. This CDR3 is 15 amino acids long. Written as DNA, the CDR3 is TGTGCCAGCAGCCCCTCTGGACAGTTACAAGAGACCCAGTACTTC. This gives the protein CASSPSGQLQETQYF. Based on the CDR3 plus reference TRBV7-9 and TRBJ2-5, the full variable domain is DTGVSQNPRHKITKRGQNVTFRCDPISEHNRLYWYRQTLGQGPEFLTYFQNEAQLEKSRLLSDRFSAERPKGSFSTLEIQRTEQGDSAMYLCASSPSGQLQETQYFGPGTRLLVL.

V gene TRBV9 combines with J gene TRBJ1-1; D perhaps matches TRBD1 (5 bases). Germline V lookup: CDR1 SGDLS, CDR2 YYNGEE. The CDR3 sequence is 14 residues long. V lost 2 bases to trimming and J lost 3 bases, with 11 bases between them. The CDR3 is CASSVSAGHTEAFF. CDR3 sequence (DNA): TGTGCCAGCAGCGTCTCCGCGGGACACACTGAAGCTTTCTTT. The variable domain in full, completed from reference TRBV9 and TRBJ1-1, reads DSGVTQTPKHLITATGQRVTLRCSPRSGDLSVYWYQQSLDQGLQFLIQYYNGEERAKGNILERFSAQQFPDLHSELNLSSLELGDSALYFCASSVSAGHTEAFFGQGTRLTVV.

This clonotype occurred many times. The chain uses TRBV6-2 or TRBV6-3 and TRBJ2-7; D may be TRBD2 (5 bases). In germline, CDR1 is MNHEY, CDR2 SVGEGT. The CDR3 loop spans 14 amino acids. V shed 2 bases and J shed 2 bases, with 10 bases lying between them. The CDR3 sequence: CASSYGGLTYEQYF. The CDR3 DNA is TGTGCCAGCAGTTACGGCGGGCTAACCTACGAGCAGTACTTC.

This clonotype showed up many times. This sequence joins TRBV20-1 and TRBJ2-3; TRBD2 matches at 9 bases. The junction had 9 bases not matched to a gene; V was cut back by 3 bases and J by 2 bases. The CDR3 extends over 16 amino acids. Germline CDR1 DFQATT, CDR2 SNEGSKA (reference sequence). CDR3 sequence: CSARLRGGVLTDTQYF. DNA for the CDR3: TGCAGTGCTAGGCTGCGGGGGGGCGTACTCACAGATACGCAGTATTTT.

The V call is TRBV12-3 or TRBV12-4, the J call TRBJ2-2; the D is unclear. The CDR3 runs 10 residues. Trimming shortened V by 6 bases and J by 9 bases, and 5 bases separated the two germline ends. The CDR3 reads CASSIRELFF. The CDR3 nucleotides read TGTGCCAGCAGCATCAGGGAGCTGTTTTTT.

This clonotype was detected many times. V usage is TRBV20-1 and J usage is TRBJ2-5; the match to TRBD2 covers 12 bases. V shed 6 bases, J shed 3 bases, and the junction held 26 bases outside the gene matches. This CDR3 contains 21 residues. CDR1 and CDR2 from the germline V gene are DFQATT and SNEGSKA (reference sequence). The DNA of the CDR3 is TGCAGTGCCCTGTCGGGCCAGGGGTCCGAGAGACTAGCGGGAGTAAAAGAGACCCAGTACTTC. Amino acids: CSALSGQGSERLAGVKETQYF.

This clonotype occurred once. Being one base from a much bigger clone, this may be a read error. The chain has TRBV11-3 and TRBJ2-1; possibly TRBD2 for D (7 bases). CDR1 is SGHNT and CDR2 is YENEEA in the germline V gene. The CDR3 has 14 amino acids. V dropped 1 base and J dropped 8 bases, with 12 bases sitting between them. The CDR3 is CASSLGGGPYEQFF. The CDR3 DNA sequence: TGTGCCAGCAGCTTAGGGGGGGGGCCATATGAGCAGTTCTTC.

This rearrangement joins TRBV5-1 to TRBJ1-1; no reliable D call. CDR1 and CDR2 from the germline V gene are SGHRS and YFSETQ. Trimming removed 0 bases at V and 0 bases at J, with 15 bases between. This CDR3 region has 17 residues. CDR3 coding DNA: TGCGCCAGCAGCTTGGGCCGCGGAGAGCCCATGAACACTGAAGCTTTCTTT. Its protein is CASSLGRGEPMNTEAFF.

This clonotype was picked up many times. This chain uses TRBV7-3 with TRBJ2-1; D is possibly TRBD1 or TRBD2 (7 bases each). CDR1 SGHTA and CDR2 FQGTGA come from the germline V gene. The germline V and J ends were trimmed by 5 bases and 7 bases, with 24 bases remaining between them. The CDR3 is 17 amino acids. As DNA, the CDR3 is TGTGCCAGCAGCCAGACAGGGTACAGCGGGAAAGGGAATGAGCAGTTCTTC. This sequence encodes CASSQTGYSGKGNEQFF.